The 10 T cell receptor beta chains given below trace back to one sample, sequenced in a study of blood T cell repertoires in COVID-19. Using immunoSEQ multiplex PCR, the repertoire was profiled, and TCRdb retains in-frame clones only, with some absent. The sample lists over 100,000 clones; 65% to 90% were seen once. The source material was peripheral blood. Source of these receptors: a man older than 75 with acute or convalescent COVID-19.

The chain links TRBV19 to TRBJ1-5; no clear D gene. The CDR3 runs to 14 residues. The ends were cut back, 4 bases at V and 3 bases at J, with 10 bases in the middle. Germline-derived CDR1 and CDR2 are LNHDA and SQIVND (reference sequence). The CDR3 protein is CASSRAQLNQPQHF. Written as DNA, the CDR3 is TGTGCCAGTAGTAGGGCACAGCTCAATCAGCCCCAGCATTTT.

The chain combines TRBV6-2 or TRBV6-3 with TRBJ1-2; TRBD1 matches 8 bases. This CDR3 has 17 amino acids. Germline CDR1 is MNHEY and CDR2 is SVGEGT. V shed 2 bases, J shed 2 bases, and the junction held 10 bases outside the gene matches. In DNA form, the CDR3 reads TGTGCCAGCAGTTACCGGTTTGAGGACAGGGAAAACTATGGCTACACCTTC. Amino acids: CASSYRFEDRENYGYTF.

The gene calls are TRBV6-5 and TRBJ1-1; the match to TRBD1 covers 9 bases. Germline loops: CDR1 MNHEY, CDR2 SVGAGI. This CDR3 comprises 15 residues. The junction had 7 bases not matched to a gene; V was cut back by 4 bases and J by 4 bases. CDR3 in DNA: TGTGCCAGCAGTTCCGGACAGGGGAGGACCACTGAAGCTTTCTTT. As protein: CASSSGQGRTTEAFF.

The chain links TRBV18 to TRBJ1-6, with TRBD1 matching over 7 bases. CDR1 KGHSH and CDR2 LQKENI come from the germline V gene. The CDR3 totals 16 residues. The J segment lost 7 bases and the V segment lost 5 bases, leaving 11 bases of the junction unmatched. The CDR3 bases are TGTGCCAGCTCAACTGGCGTGGCAGGGGGGAATTCACCCCTCCACTTT. This sequence encodes CASSTGVAGGNSPLHF.

The CDR3 nucleotides read TGTGCCAGCTCACCAACGACAGGGGGCGAGTACGAGCAGTACTTC. This gives the protein CASSPTTGGEYEQYF. This rearrangement joins TRBV18 to TRBJ2-7, with 10 nucleotides matching TRBD1. J lost 4 bases, V lost 2 bases, and 5 bases had no gene match. The CDR3 extends over 15 amino acids. Germline loops: CDR1 KGHSH, CDR2 LQKENI.

This chain joins TRBV5-4 and TRBJ2-1; 10 bases agree with TRBD2. Trimming took 4 bases from V and 5 from J; bases not matched to a gene: 9. From germline, CDR1 is SGHNT and CDR2 YYREEE (reference sequence). This CDR3 spans 16 amino acids. CDR3 nucleotide sequence: TGTGCCAGCAGCCCGCCCCTAGCGGGGGCCCACAATGAGCAGTTCTTC. Protein product: CASSPPLAGAHNEQFF. Complete variable domain (other parts from reference TRBV5-4 and TRBJ2-1): ETGVTQSPTHLIKTRGQQVTLRCSSQSGHNTVSWYQQALGQGPQFIFQYYREEENGRGNFPPRFSGLQFPNYSSELNVNALELDDSALYLCASSPPLAGAHNEQFFGPGTRLTVL.

This clone was picked up one time. This chain uses TRBV27 with TRBJ1-6; 9 bases agree with TRBD1. The junction had 2 bases not matched to a gene; V was cut back by 4 bases and J by 4 bases. Germline V gene lookup returns CDR1 MNHEY and CDR2 SMNVEV (reference sequence). CDR3 size: 15 residues. CDR3 nucleotides: TGTGCCAGCAGTTGGGGACAGGGATATAATTCACCCCTCCACTTT. Translating it yields CASSWGQGYNSPLHF.

This clone was detected only once. The genes are TRBV24-1 and TRBJ2-3, with D maybe TRBD2 (5 bases). CDR3 length: 14 residues. Trimming pared 6 bases from V and 3 bases from J, leaving 12 bases between. Germline V gene data show CDR1 as KGHDR and CDR2 as SFDVKD. CDR3 coding DNA: TGTGCCACCAGTCAGGTGGGAGTGACAGATACGCAGTATTTT. Amino acids: CATSQVGVTDTQYF.

V gene TRBV18 combines with J gene TRBJ2-1; possible D gene TRBD2, 5 bases. The V end lost 2 bases, the J end lost 8 bases, and 16 bases lay between the germline ends. The germline CDR1 and CDR2 sequences are KGHSH and LQKENI. The CDR3 runs 15 residues. The CDR3 region is CASSPLSTGIYEQFF. The DNA for the CDR3 is TGTGCCAGCTCACCATTGAGTACGGGGATCTATGAGCAGTTCTTC. Looking up the rest from reference TRBV18 and TRBJ2-1 gives the full variable domain: NAGVMQNPRHLVRRRGQEARLRCSPMKGHSHVYWYRQLPEEGLKFMVYLQKENIIDESGMPKERFSAEFPKEGPSILRIQQVVRGDSAAYFCASSPLSTGIYEQFFGPGTRLTVL.

The chain employs TRBV10-3 and TRBJ1-3; 7 nucleotides agree with TRBD1. This CDR3 is built from 14 residues. V was pared by 3 bases and J by 3 bases, with 2 bases of the junction left unmatched. Germline-derived CDR1 and CDR2 are ENHRY and SYGVKD. Written as DNA, the CDR3 is TGTGCCATCAGTGACTGGACAGGTGGAAACACCATATATTTT. Its protein product is CAISDWTGGNTIYF.